The source of this T cell receptor (beta chain) is a study of blood T cells in healthy people across ages. Donors gave around 10 milliliters of peripheral blood apiece. Per individual sample, total RNA of at least 5.5 micrograms was extracted. Comment on this clonotype: Being one base from a much bigger clone, this may be a read error.

Together with a sample-barcoded 5' primer, a J-beta primer mix was included in a second PCR lasting about 6 to 11 cycles. TCRdb used MiXCR to reprocess the 5' RACE reads, holding one entry per CDR3 protein. This table has about 800,000 distinct CDR3 sequences, over 45% appearing once. Germline-derived CDR1 and CDR2 are LGHNA and YNFKEQ. The CDR3 has 17 residues. The V and J genes are TRBV4-2 and TRBJ2-1; 7 bases are a match to TRBD2. This TCR was recovered from a man aged 25 to 40 in good health. Sequencing used blood. CDR3 coding DNA: TGTGCCGGCAGCCAAGGAAGCGGGGACGCTTACTACAATGAGCAGTTCTTC. This codes for CAGSQGSGDAYYNEQFF.